This TCR beta chain is drawn from a study of OX40 agonist ivuxolimab in advanced cancers. Study-level background: Ivuxolimab is a fully human IgG2 antibody that activates OX40 (CD134). Cohort: 82.7% men, mean age 60, aged roughly 20 to 79.

Study-level points and caveats: No determination was made of the antigen specificity of the expanded peripheral T cells.

Germline loops: CDR1 SGHTA, CDR2 FQGNSA. The V and J ends lost 6 bases and 5 bases, in that order; junction bases with no gene match: 9. The CDR3 length is 15 residues. On this clone itself: What it binds is unknown.

Profiled with immunoSEQ multiplex PCR; TCRdb holds only in-frame clones, not every one. Here the sample spans 100,000 or so clones, 90% being singletons. The V call is TRBV7-2, the J call TRBJ2-1, with 8 positions matching TRBD2. This receptor was taken from an adult with an advanced solid tumor such as melanoma, head and neck, liver or kidney cancer. Specimen: CD4+ or CD8+ T cells sorted from blood, collected in a trial of the OX40 agonist ivuxolimab. The CDR3 here is CASSPPGTRNNEQFF. In nucleotides, the CDR3 is TGTGCCAGCAGTCCACCCGGGACTAGAAACAATGAGCAGTTCTTC.